This T cell receptor (beta chain) was identified during a study of cytomegalovirus exposure and HLA in healthy donors. For this clone: What it recognizes is unknown.

Study-level results: That first-cohort TCR clusters tended to co-occur in the 120 or so validation repertoires was found in a later analysis. The authors enumerated under 200 TCR beta chains as linked to cytomegalovirus.

TCRdb keeps only in-frame clones here, not all; method: immunoSEQ multiplex PCR. This repertoire shows 300,000 to 350,000 clones, roughly 90% found once; its top ten account for around 0.91%. The source material was PBMCs. This TCR came from a man aged 30-40 years in good health and CMV-seronegative.

CDR3 DNA: TGTGCCAGCAGCCACCAAAGCGGGGGGGCGCTTGATACGCAGTATTTT. It translates to CASSHQSGGALDTQYF. The V call is TRBV5-6, the J call TRBJ2-3, with TRBD2 matching over 10 bases. CDR3 length equals 16 residues. Germline values: CDR1 SGHDT, CDR2 YYEEEE. V gave up 4 bases and J gave up 6 bases; unmatched junction bases: 11. The whole variable domain, filled in from reference TRBV5-6 and TRBJ2-3, reads DAGVTQSPTHLIKTRGQQVTLRCSPKSGHDTVSWYQQALGQGPQFIFQYYEEEERQRGNFPDRFSGHQFPNYSSELNVNALLLGDSALYLCASSHQSGGALDTQYFGPGTRLTVL.